What follows are 15 T cell receptor beta chains derived from one specimen sequenced in a study of memory CD4+ T cells and cytomegalovirus serostatus. Single viable CD3+CD4+CD8-CD45RO+ cells were sorted as the memory CD4+ T cells. Assay used: immunoSEQ multiplex PCR; TCRdb lists only in-frame clones, some missing. The table shows tens of thousands of clones, with over 60% occurring only once. The sample was memory CD4+ T cells from blood. The receptors stem from an adult in good health and CMV-seronegative.

The rearrangement links TRBV19 to TRBJ1-1; 7 nucleotides match TRBD1. The CDR3 totals 13 residues. Germline CDR1 reads LNHDA; CDR2 reads SQIVND (reference sequence). The V segment lost 11 bases and the J segment 3 bases; nucleotides outside the gene matches: 9. In DNA, the CDR3 is TGTGCCGCGGGGGGACAGTTTGACACTGAAGCTTTCTTT. Encoded protein: CAAGGQFDTEAFF.

This chain connects TRBV28 to TRBJ1-1; 10 bases agree with TRBD1. The ends lost 1 base at V and 2 bases at J; junction bases unmatched: 4. The germline gives CDR1 MDHEN, CDR2 SYDVKM. This CDR3 has 16 amino acids. The CDR3 is CASSLLTGGRNTEAFF. The CDR3 DNA follows: TGTGCCAGCAGTTTATTGACAGGGGGCCGTAACACTGAAGCTTTCTTT.

The chain combines TRBV11-2 with TRBJ1-1; 11 bases align to TRBD1. Germline-derived CDR1 and CDR2 are SGHAT and FQNNGV. J was trimmed by 0 bases and V by 5 bases; bases with no gene match: 14. The CDR3 has 19 amino acids. The chain's CDR3 is CASSLTSGTGGAMNTEAFF. For the CDR3, the DNA is TGTGCCAGCAGCCTAACCAGCGGGACAGGGGGAGCCATGAACACTGAAGCTTTCTTT.

This clone was recorded a few times. The V gene is TRBV6-6, the J gene TRBJ1-5; weak D call: TRBD1 (5 bases). Between the trimmed V and J ends, which lost 6 bases and 1 base, there was a span of 16 bases. The CDR3 totals 16 residues. CDR1 is MNHNY, CDR2 SVGAGI, per germline (reference sequence). The CDR3 coding sequence is TGTGCCAGCAGCCAACAGATAGGGGTAAGCAATCAGCCCCAGCATTTT. Translated: CASSQQIGVSNQPQHF.

A single count supports this clone. V gene TRBV5-1 combines with J gene TRBJ2-5; no reliable D call. The CDR3 totals 14 residues. Germline loops: CDR1 SGHRS, CDR2 YFSETQ. The V end lost 0 bases, the J end lost 5 bases, and 11 bases lay between the germline ends. CDR3: CASSLAAQMETQYF. The CDR3 region has the DNA TGCGCCAGCAGCTTGGCCGCGCAGATGGAGACCCAGTACTTC.

This clone was observed once. The chain is built from TRBV5-8 and TRBJ2-3; perhaps TRBD1 as D (6 bases). The CDR3 has 14 amino acids. Germline assignment: CDR1 SGHTS and CDR2 YDEGEE. V lost 3 bases, J lost 1 base, and 9 bases lay in between. DNA of the CDR3: TGTGCCAGCAGCTATGCAGGGGGCACAGATACGCAGTATTTT. Amino acid sequence: CASSYAGGTDTQYF.

The V and J genes are TRBV28 and TRBJ1-2, with D possibly matching TRBD1 (5 bases). Germline V gene lookup returns CDR1 MDHEN and CDR2 SYDVKM. Trimming left V 5 bases short and J 2 bases short, with 21 bases between. The CDR3 contains 17 residues. This chain's CDR3 is CASSPLKTGPFNYGYTF. The CDR3 coding sequence is TGTGCCAGCAGTCCCCTTAAAACAGGACCCTTCAACTATGGCTACACCTTC.

The chain employs TRBV19 and TRBJ1-1; D is undetermined. The CDR3 is made up of 13 amino acids. V lost 8 bases to trimming and J lost 4 bases, with 14 bases between them. CDR1 is LNHDA, CDR2 SQIVND, per germline (reference sequence). For the CDR3, the DNA is TGTGCCAGTTTCCCAACTAATCCCACTGAAGCTTTCTTT. The encoded protein is CASFPTNPTEAFF.

This chain connects TRBV4-2 to TRBJ2-5; TRBD2 matches 9 bases. This CDR3 is 17 amino acids long. With V trimmed by 0 bases and J by 1 base, 6 bases remained unmatched. Germline V gene sequence: CDR1 LGHNA, CDR2 YNFKEQ. CDR3 region: CASSQDVSSGAQETQYF. The DNA of the CDR3 is TGTGCCAGCAGCCAAGATGTGTCTAGCGGGGCCCAAGAGACCCAGTACTTC.

The V and J genes are TRBV7-9 and TRBJ2-3; 7 bases match TRBD2. The V segment lost 1 base and the J segment 1 base; nucleotides outside the gene matches: 2. This CDR3 region has 15 residues. Germline CDR1 reads SEHNR; CDR2 reads FQNEAQ (reference sequence). The CDR3 bases are TGTGCCAGCAGCTTAGTCCGGGGGGGCACAGATACGCAGTATTTT. Translation gives CASSLVRGGTDTQYF.

This clone was counted a single time. This chain links TRBV5-1 with TRBJ2-2; TRBD2 matches at 12 bases. This CDR3 is 17 amino acids long. The germline V gene encodes CDR1 SGHRS and CDR2 YFSETQ. Trimming at V came to 4 bases and at J to 1 base, leaving 5 bases not matched to a gene. CDR3 DNA: TGCGCCAGCAGCCCGCGACTAGCGGGGGAGAACACCGGGGAGCTGTTTTTT. Its protein product is CASSPRLAGENTGELFF. Filled out from reference TRBV5-1 and TRBJ2-2, the complete variable domain reads KAGVTQTPRYLIKTRGQQVTLSCSPISGHRSVSWYQQTPGQGLQFLFEYFSETQRNKGNFPGRFSGRQFSNSRSEMNVSTLELGDSALYLCASSPRLAGENTGELFFGEGSRLTVL.

The chain is built from TRBV28 and TRBJ1-2; D not certain. CDR1 is MDHEN, CDR2 SYDVKM, per germline. This CDR3 has 16 amino acids. V was trimmed by 5 bases and J by 5 bases, leaving 21 bases between them. CDR3 bases: TGTGCCAGCAGTCCCCAGACCCCACTCCCACCTTATGGCTACACCTTC. Translation: CASSPQTPLPPYGYTF.

This chain connects TRBV5-6 to TRBJ2-1, with TRBD2 matching over 9 bases. Unmatched junction bases numbered 2, after V lost 0 bases and J lost 4 bases. CDR1 is SGHDT and CDR2 is YYEEEE in the germline V gene. This CDR3 has 15 amino acids. The CDR3 DNA reads as TGTGCCAGCAGCTTGGGCGGGGGGGCTTACAATGAGCAGTTCTTC. This codes for CASSLGGGAYNEQFF.

The sample holds a few counts of this clone. The chain carries TRBV4-2 and TRBJ2-1; 9 bases are a match to TRBD2. CDR1 and CDR2 (germline): LGHNA, YNFKEQ. This CDR3 region has 18 residues. Trimming took 0 bases from V and 4 from J; bases not matched to a gene: 10. CDR3 region: CASSQESAGGPFYNEQFF. Here the CDR3 DNA reads TGTGCCAGCAGCCAAGAGTCGGCGGGGGGGCCTTTTTACAATGAGCAGTTCTTC.

The V and J genes are TRBV4-2 and TRBJ2-5; tentative D call: TRBD2 (6 bases). This CDR3 comprises 15 residues. Trimming took 1 base from V and 2 from J, leaving 11 bases between them. Germline CDR1 and CDR2: LGHNA and YNFKEQ. CDR3: CASSQGGTLQETQYF. The CDR3 nucleotides read TGTGCCAGCAGCCAAGGGGGGACTTTACAAGAGACCCAGTACTTC.